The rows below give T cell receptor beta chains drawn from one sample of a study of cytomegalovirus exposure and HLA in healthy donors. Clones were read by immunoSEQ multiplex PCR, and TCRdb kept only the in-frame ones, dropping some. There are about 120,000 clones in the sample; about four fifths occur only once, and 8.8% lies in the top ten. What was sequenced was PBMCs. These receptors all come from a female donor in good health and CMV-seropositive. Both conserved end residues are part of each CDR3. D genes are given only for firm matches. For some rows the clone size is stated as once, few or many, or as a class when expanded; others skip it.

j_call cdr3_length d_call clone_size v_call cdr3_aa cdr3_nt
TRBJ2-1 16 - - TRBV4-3 CASSQGRGGHYNEQFF TGCGCCAGCAGCCAAGGAAGGGGGGGGCATTACAATGAGCAGTTCTTC
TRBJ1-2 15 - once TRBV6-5 CASSYATGRGYGYTF TGTGCCAGCAGTTACGCTACAGGTAGAGGCTATGGCTACACCTTC
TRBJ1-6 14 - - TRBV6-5 CASTRKGRNSPLHF TGTGCCAGCACCCGAAAGGGGCGAAATTCACCCCTCCACTTT
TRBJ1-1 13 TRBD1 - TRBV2 CASSLDRESVAFF TGTGCCAGCAGTTTGGACAGGGAAAGTGTAGCTTTCTTT
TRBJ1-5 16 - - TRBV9 CASSVPRQTNNQPQHF TGTGCCAGCAGCGTCCCTCGACAGACCAACAATCAGCCCCAGCATTTT
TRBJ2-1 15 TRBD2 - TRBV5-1 CASSFLAGSHNEQFF TGCGCCAGCAGCTTTTTAGCGGGGTCACACAATGAGCAGTTCTTC
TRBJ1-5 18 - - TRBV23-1 CASSQYGGEVKGNQPQHF TGCGCCAGCAGTCAATACGGCGGGGAGGTTAAGGGCAATCAGCCCCAGCATTTT
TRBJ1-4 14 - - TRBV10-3 CAISQGTFNEKLFF TGTGCCATCAGCCAGGGGACGTTTAATGAAAAACTGTTTTTT
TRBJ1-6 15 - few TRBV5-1 CASSLEGGVGSPLHF TGCGCCAGCAGCTTGGAAGGGGGGGTAGGGTCACCCCTCCACTTT
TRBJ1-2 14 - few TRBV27 CASRGRDSLYGYTF TGTGCCAGCCGGGGCCGGGACTCTCTGTATGGCTACACCTTC
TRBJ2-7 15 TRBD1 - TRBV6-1 CASTAGDRGNYEQYF TGTGCCAGCACGGCGGGGGACAGGGGGAACTACGAGCAGTACTTC
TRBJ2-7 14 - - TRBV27 CASSVDTNSYEQYF TGTGCCAGCAGTGTCGACACCAACTCCTACGAGCAGTACTTC
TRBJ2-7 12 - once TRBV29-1 CSVRQVTHEQYF TGCAGCGTTAGACAGGTAACCCACGAGCAGTACTTC
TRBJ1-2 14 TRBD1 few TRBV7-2 CASSLALAGGGYTF TGTGCCAGCAGCTTAGCGCTTGCAGGGGGTGGCTACACCTTC
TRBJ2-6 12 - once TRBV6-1 CASTRGANVLTF TGTGCCAGCACCAGAGGGGCCAACGTCCTGACTTTC
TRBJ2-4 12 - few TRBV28 CASSGSGDIQYF TGTGCCAGCTCAGGGTCGGGGGACATTCAGTACTTC
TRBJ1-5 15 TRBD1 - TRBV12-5 CASALGQGSNQPQHF TGTGCTAGTGCCCTGGGACAGGGAAGCAATCAGCCCCAGCATTTT
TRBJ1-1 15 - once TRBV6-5 CASSYGGSVNTEAFF TGTGCCAGCAGTTACGGAGGGAGTGTGAACACTGAAGCTTTCTTT
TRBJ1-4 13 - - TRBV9 CASSVAPGEKLFF TGTGCCAGCAGCGTAGCTCCAGGTGAAAAACTGTTTTTT
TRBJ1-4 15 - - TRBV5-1 CASSLDGRSSEKLFF TGCGCCAGCAGCTTGGACGGCCGGAGTTCTGAAAAACTGTTTTTT
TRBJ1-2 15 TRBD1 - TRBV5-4 CASSSKAGQSHGYTF TGTGCCAGCAGCTCGAAGGCGGGACAGAGTCATGGCTACACCTTC
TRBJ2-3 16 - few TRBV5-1 CASSLGRLQSTDTQYF TGCGCCAGCAGCTTGGGGCGACTACAGAGCACAGATACGCAGTATTTT
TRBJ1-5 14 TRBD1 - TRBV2 CASSGTGENQPQHF TGTGCCAGCAGTGGGACAGGGGAAAATCAGCCCCAGCATTTT
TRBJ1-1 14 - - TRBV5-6 CASSVETRNTEAFF TGTGCCAGCAGCGTAGAGACAAGGAACACTGAAGCTTTCTTT
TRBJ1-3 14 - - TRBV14 CASSQNLGGNTIYF TGTGCCAGCAGCCAAAACCTCGGGGGGAACACCATATATTTT
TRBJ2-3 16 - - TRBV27 CASSLYPPGSQDTQYF TGTGCCAGCAGTTTATATCCCCCAGGGTCCCAAGATACGCAGTATTTT
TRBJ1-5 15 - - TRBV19 CASTLREGGNQPQHF TGTGCCAGTACCCTCAGAGAGGGAGGCAATCAGCCCCAGCATTTT
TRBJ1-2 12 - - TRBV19 CASWGLPYGYTF TGTGCGAGTTGGGGGCTCCCTTATGGCTACACCTTC
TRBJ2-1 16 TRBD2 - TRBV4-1 CASSRVSGGTHNEQFF TGCGCCAGCAGCCGGGTAAGCGGGGGGACCCACAATGAGCAGTTCTTC
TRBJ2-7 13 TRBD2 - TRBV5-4 CASSLGGGNEQYF TGTGCCAGCAGCTTGGGGGGGGGAAACGAGCAGTACTTC